What follows are 21 T cell receptor beta chains derived from one specimen sequenced in a study of shared clonotypes between healthy human individuals. Measured with immunoSEQ multiplex PCR; TCRdb has only the in-frame clones, and not every one. The table includes a few million clones, approximately 90% detected once. Specimen: naive CD4+ T cells from PBMCs. Regarding subset: CD45RA+ positively selected. These TCRs come from a man aged 18 to 30 in good health. Some clones in this sample may be carry-over from other donors' samples.

This clone appeared a single time. The chain employs TRBV5-1 and TRBJ2-3, with D possibly being TRBD1 (6 bases). The CDR3 consists of 14 residues. Trimming took 5 bases from V and 0 from J, leaving 10 bases between them. Germline CDR1 SGHRS, CDR2 YFSETQ. CDR3 region: CASRQGQSTDTQYF. In nucleotides, the CDR3 is TGCGCCAGCAGACAAGGACAGAGCACAGATACGCAGTATTTT.

J is TRBJ2-2 and V is TRBV28; 7 bases map to TRBD2. This CDR3 is 15 amino acids long. CDR1 and CDR2 from the germline V gene are MDHEN and SYDVKM. V was clipped by 6 bases and J by 2 bases; unmatched bases: 6. The CDR3 bases are TGTGCCAGCAGCCAACTAGCGAGAAACACCGGGGAGCTGTTTTTT. This translates into CASSQLARNTGELFF.

The chain recombines TRBV7-9 with TRBJ1-5; D unresolved. The ends were cut back, 1 base at V and 5 bases at J, with 6 bases in the middle. Germline CDR1 and CDR2: SEHNR and FQNEAQ (reference sequence). The CDR3 is 13 amino acids. The CDR3 protein is CASSLVRDQPQHF. The CDR3 nucleotides are TGTGCCAGCAGCTTAGTACGGGATCAGCCCCAGCATTTT.

The chain uses TRBV4-2 and TRBJ2-1; 11 bases map to TRBD2. The CDR3 consists of 16 residues. Germline V gene sequence: CDR1 LGHNA, CDR2 YNFKEQ. The ends lost 1 base at V and 4 bases at J; junction bases unmatched: 3. CDR3 sequence (DNA): TGTGCCAGCAGCCAAGGGCGGACTAGCGGGTACAATGAGCAGTTCTTC. Translating gives CASSQGRTSGYNEQFF.

The genes are TRBV6-6 and TRBJ2-1; 7 bases agree with TRBD1. J gave up 4 bases and V 5 bases, and 8 bases lay outside the gene matches. The CDR3 extends over 15 amino acids. Germline lookup yields CDR1 MNHNY and CDR2 SVGAGI (reference sequence). The CDR3 DNA is TGTGCCAGCAGTCATAATCCGGGACAGTACAATGAGCAGTTCTTC. The encoded protein is CASSHNPGQYNEQFF.

This chain uses TRBV9 with TRBJ2-2; 8 positions agree with TRBD1. This CDR3 spans 16 amino acids. Germline V CDR1 and CDR2: SGDLS, YYNGEE. The V gene end was trimmed by 0 bases and the J gene end by 5 bases; junction bases not matched to a gene: 6. This chain's CDR3 is CASSVVGRGRTGELFF. The DNA of the CDR3 is TGTGCCAGCAGCGTAGTGGGCAGGGGGCGGACCGGGGAGCTGTTTTTT.

The rearrangement joins TRBV5-1 to TRBJ1-2, with no clear D. CDR3 size: 12 residues. CDR1 SGHRS and CDR2 YFSETQ come from the germline V gene. The V end was cut by 8 bases, the J end by 0 bases, with 8 bases between. CDR3 region: CASRVANYGYTF. CDR3 coding DNA: TGCGCCAGTAGGGTAGCTAACTATGGCTACACCTTC.

Remarks on this clone: Other DNA sequences from this sample encode an identical CDR3 as well. V is TRBV5-6 and J is TRBJ1-3, with D hard to call. CDR3 length: 15 residues. Per the germline V gene, CDR1 is SGHDT and CDR2 is YYEEEE. V lost 4 bases and J 0 bases, leaving 11 bases between the germline ends. In nucleotides, the CDR3 is TGTGCCAGCAGCCTAAGAGGTGGCTCTGGAAACACCATATATTTT. As protein: CASSLRGGSGNTIYF.

The rearrangement uses TRBV4-2 and TRBJ2-1, with 10 bases that match TRBD2. The CDR3 is 16 amino acids. The trim removed 2 bases at V and 4 bases at J, leaving 5 bases unmatched. The germline V gene encodes CDR1 LGHNA and CDR2 YNFKEQ. CDR3 nucleotide sequence: TGTGCCAGCAGCCAATCTAGCGGGAGAGGGTACAATGAGCAGTTCTTC. This sequence encodes CASSQSSGRGYNEQFF.

The chain joins TRBV4-1 to TRBJ2-5, with 8 bases lining up with TRBD1. Germline V gene data show CDR1 as MGHRA and CDR2 as YSYEKL. Trimming cost V 2 bases and J 9 bases; bases outside gene matches: 14. CDR3 length: 16 residues. CDR3 protein: CASSQRQGPDPDAQYF. The CDR3 DNA is TGCGCCAGCAGCCAAAGACAGGGGCCGGATCCGGATGCCCAGTACTTC.

Comment on this clone: The same CDR3 can be traced to other DNA sequences in this sample. This chain joins TRBV7-2 and TRBJ2-2; either TRBD1 or TRBD2 may supply D (5 bases each). Germline CDR1 SGHTA, CDR2 FQGNSA. Trimming cost V 6 bases and J 2 bases, with 13 bases left between them. CDR3 size: 15 residues. The CDR3 nucleotides are TGTGCCAGCAGGAGGACCGGGACCAACACCGGGGAGCTGTTTTTT. It encodes CASRRTGTNTGELFF.

Of note for this clone: The same CDR3 is also encoded by other DNA sequences in this sample. The J gene is TRBJ1-5, the V gene TRBV18, with 10 positions matching TRBD1. V trimming: 1 base; J trimming: 2 bases; junction bases outside the gene matches: 2. The germline gives CDR1 KGHSH, CDR2 LQKENI. The CDR3 runs to 16 residues. This chain's CDR3 is CASSPRGTGGNQPQHF. The DNA for the CDR3 is TGTGCCAGCTCACCACGCGGGACAGGGGGCAATCAGCCCCAGCATTTT.

V gene TRBV7-9 combines with J gene TRBJ2-3, with D tentatively TRBD2 (6 bases). The CDR3 covers 16 residues. V was trimmed by 1 base and J by 1 base, leaving 12 bases between them. Germline V gene sequence: CDR1 SEHNR, CDR2 FQNEAQ (reference sequence). The DNA of the CDR3 is TGTGCCAGCAGCTTAGAAGGGTGGGGGGGCACAGATACGCAGTATTTT. Translation: CASSLEGWGGTDTQYF.

Concerning this clone: Other DNA sequences of this sample code for an identical CDR3. The chain is built from TRBV18 and TRBJ2-7; 7 positions match TRBD1. The germline gives CDR1 KGHSH, CDR2 LQKENI. This CDR3 region has 15 residues. Germline trimming cut 2 bases from V and 2 bases from J; bases unmatched to any gene: 6. Here the CDR3 DNA reads TGTGCCAGCTCACCAGGTAGGGACAGAGCCTACGAGCAGTACTTC. Translated, it gives CASSPGRDRAYEQYF.

The rearrangement joins TRBV11-2 to TRBJ1-5, with TRBD1 as a possible D gene (6 bases). The CDR3 has 14 amino acids. From germline, CDR1 is SGHAT and CDR2 FQNNGV. Trimming left V 3 bases short and J 5 bases short, with 11 bases between. The CDR3 protein is CASSLAGVDQPQHF. In DNA form, the CDR3 reads TGTGCCAGCAGCTTGGCAGGGGTAGATCAGCCCCAGCATTTT. The full variable domain, completed using reference TRBV11-2 and TRBJ1-5, is EAGVAQSPRYKIIEKRQSVAFWCNPISGHATLYWYQQILGQGPKLLIQFQNNGVVDDSQLPKDRFSAERLKGVDSTLKIQPAKLEDSAVYLCASSLAGVDQPQHFGDGTRLSIL.

This sequence joins TRBV29-1 and TRBJ2-7, with 10 bases matching TRBD1. Per the germline V gene, CDR1 is SQVTM and CDR2 is ANQGSEA. The length of the CDR3 is 14 residues. After removal of 6 bases from V and 4 bases from J, the junction contained 9 bases not matched to a gene. CDR3 amino acids: CSVATGGVLYEQYF. Written as DNA, the CDR3 is TGCAGCGTCGCGACAGGGGGCGTTTTGTACGAGCAGTACTTC.

The gene calls are TRBV5-4 and TRBJ2-4; 11 positions agree with TRBD2. Trimming at V came to 4 bases and at J to 0 bases, leaving 9 bases not matched to a gene. Germline V gene sequence: CDR1 SGHNT, CDR2 YYREEE (reference sequence). The CDR3 spans 18 residues. The CDR3 sequence: CASSPTSGGPLAKNIQYF. CDR3 in DNA: TGTGCCAGCAGCCCTACTAGCGGGGGACCTCTAGCCAAAAACATTCAGTACTTC.

J is TRBJ2-7 and V is TRBV28, with a tentative D call TRBD1 (5 bases). Germline V gives CDR1 MDHEN, CDR2 SYDVKM. The CDR3 covers 15 residues. V dropped 1 base and J dropped 2 bases, with 12 bases sitting between them. The DNA for the CDR3 is TGTGCCAGCAGTTTATTGACAGCCAAACCCTACGAGCAGTACTTC. Amino acid sequence: CASSLLTAKPYEQYF.

This rearrangement joins TRBV6-5 to TRBJ2-7; either TRBD1 or TRBD2 may fit D (5 bases each). V was trimmed by 5 bases and J by 0 bases, leaving 11 bases between them. The germline CDR1 and CDR2 sequences are MNHEY and SVGAGI. CDR3 length equals 14 residues. CDR3 protein: CASSKGRSSYEQYF. DNA for the CDR3: TGTGCCAGCAGTAAGGGACGGAGCTCCTACGAGCAGTACTTC.

This sequence joins TRBV6-4 and TRBJ2-7, with TRBD2 matching over 7 bases. This CDR3 contains 14 residues. Trimming took 3 bases from V and 6 from J; bases not matched to a gene: 8. Germline CDR1 MRHNA, CDR2 SNTAGT. As DNA, the CDR3 is TGTGCCAGCAGTGAAGGGGAGGGCATCGGCGAGCAGTACTTC. It specifies CASSEGEGIGEQYF.

The genes are TRBV7-9 and TRBJ1-3, with 7 bases aligning to TRBD1. The CDR3 is 15 amino acids. With 3 bases clipped from V and 3 bases from J, the junction kept 5 bases outside the gene matches. Germline lookup yields CDR1 SEHNR and CDR2 FQNEAQ (reference sequence). This chain's CDR3 is CASSLKGGVGNTIYF. CDR3 bases: TGTGCCAGCAGCTTGAAAGGGGGCGTTGGAAACACCATATATTTT.